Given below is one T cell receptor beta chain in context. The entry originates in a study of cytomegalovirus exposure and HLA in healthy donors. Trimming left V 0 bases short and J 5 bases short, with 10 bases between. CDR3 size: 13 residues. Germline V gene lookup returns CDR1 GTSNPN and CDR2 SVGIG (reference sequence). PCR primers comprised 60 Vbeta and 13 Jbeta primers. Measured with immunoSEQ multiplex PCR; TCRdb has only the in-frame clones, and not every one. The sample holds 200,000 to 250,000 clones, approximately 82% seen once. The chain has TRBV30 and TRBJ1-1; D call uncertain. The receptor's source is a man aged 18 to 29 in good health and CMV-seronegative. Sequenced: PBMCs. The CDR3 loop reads CAWSVLAGTEAFF. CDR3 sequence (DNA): TGTGCCTGGAGTGTATTGGCGGGGACTGAAGCTTTCTTT.